This is a list of T cell receptor beta chains from one sample in a study of long-term antiretroviral therapy in people with HIV. Produced via immunoSEQ multiplex PCR; TCRdb's table is partial and in-frame only. The sample consists of roughly 30,000 clones, more than 85% of them appearing once. The sequencing here drew on unsorted PBMCs, taken 5.3 years after starting antiretroviral therapy. The receptors stem from a middle-aged man with HIV. CDR3s include the opening cysteine and the closing phenylalanine or tryptophan.

>TRBJ2-7|TRBV5-1
CASSLYPNPGQGRGEQYF
>TRBJ2-2|TRBV6-1
CASSERGALAGELFF
>TRBJ1-5|TRBV5-1
CASSPAPGANQPQHF
>TRBJ2-7|TRBV4-3
CASSPEESYYEQYF
>TRBJ2-7|TRBV5-4
CASSELDSYEQYF
>TRBJ2-7|TRBV29-1
CSVGQGSYEQYF
>TRBJ2-7|TRBV14
CASSQESGGFYEQYF
>TRBJ2-7|TRBV7-2
CASSSAGGQRYEQYF
>TRBJ2-2|TRBV4-2
CASSQVQGSTGELFF
>TRBJ2-3|TRBV7-2
CASSKSSGGSYTDTQYF
>TRBJ2-3|TRBV7-7
CASSLAGDPGDTQYF
>TRBJ2-7|TRBV19
CASRGYFYYEQYF
>TRBJ1-5|TRBV2
CASSGETGRQPQHF
>TRBJ2-3|TRBV28
CASSLRDLDTQYF
>TRBJ2-3|TRBV4-2
CASSQDPPGASTDTQYF
>TRBJ1-6|TRBV7-8
CASSLGGQGANSPLHF
>TRBJ2-1|TRBV9
CASSVAPGGGAGFSEQFF
>TRBJ2-1|TRBV4-3
CASSQDSLAGGYNEQFF
>TRBJ2-1|TRBV4-3
CASSQGQRKAEVPYNEQFF
>TRBJ1-1|TRBV7-2
CASSLGRVEAFF
>TRBJ2-3|TRBV5-6
CASSLVPTDTQYF
>TRBJ2-7|TRBV11-2
CASSQTPTYEQYF
>TRBJ2-1|TRBV5-1
CASTEQGQYNEQFF
>TRBJ2-7|TRBV6-1
CASYDRADSYEQYF
>TRBJ2-3|TRBV19
CASGRLAVADTQYF
>TRBJ1-2|TRBV6-6
CASSYSWDGGYTF
>TRBJ1-2|TRBV23-1
CASPRCGKTNYGYTF
>TRBJ2-7|TRBV6-4
CASSRDSSDEQYF
>TRBJ1-4|TRBV5-1
CASSLGSNAGGSEKLFF
>TRBJ2-6|TRBV28
CASGSQGVGANVLTF
>TRBJ2-2|TRBV18
CASSPGTGKNTGELFF
>TRBJ1-5|TRBV28
CASSLGGNNQPQHF
>TRBJ1-5|TRBV27
CASSLGYSNQPQHF
>TRBJ1-1|TRBV4-1
CASSQDGGYAEAFF
>TRBJ1-3|TRBV27
CASSLRGMTGNTIYF
>TRBJ1-4|TRBV9
CASSPGGPHNEKLFF
>TRBJ1-2|TRBV6-1
CASSQQRFYGYTF
>TRBJ2-1|TRBV9
CASSAQGNSYNEQFF
>TRBJ1-4|TRBV29-1
CSVTTTNEKLFF
>TRBJ2-7|TRBV4-1
CASSQDRAGGKQYF
>TRBJ2-1|TRBV6-5
CASRKTGGYNEQFF
>TRBJ1-1|TRBV27
CASSATRRSMNTEAFF
>TRBJ1-1|TRBV2
CARKTTNTEAFF
>TRBJ2-3|TRBV6-5
CASKTGAVDTQYF
>TRBJ2-6|TRBV19
CASSITLYRVANVLTF
>TRBJ2-1|TRBV5-1
CASNRLAATYNEQFF
>TRBJ1-1|TRBV29-1
CSVALSNTEAFF
>TRBJ1-2|TRBV10-3
CAISESTGRDGYTF